This TCR beta chain appears in the sequencing data of a study of blood T cell repertoires in COVID-19. The method was immunoSEQ multiplex PCR; TCRdb's version includes in-frame clones alone and lacks a portion of them. Of 350,000 or so clones listed, roughly 90% are singletons. This CDR3 contains 16 residues. V dropped 9 bases and J dropped 4; count of bases not matched to a gene: 10. Germline V gives CDR1 ENHRY, CDR2 SYGVKD. In assigning cohorts, the study relied on participant-reported clinical history. The clonotype originates from a woman in her twenties or thirties who had recovered from COVID-19. The V call is TRBV10-3, the J call TRBJ2-1; TRBD2 matches 12 bases. The sample consisted of PBMCs or T cells enriched from blood (not recorded which). DNA of the CDR3: TGTGCCATTGAAAGCGGACTAGCGGGGCTATACAATGAGCAGTTCTTC. Its protein is CAIESGLAGLYNEQFF.